These 21 T cell receptor beta chains were sequenced from one sample in a study of vaccination effects on CD4 cells after COVID-19. The data were produced by immunoSEQ multiplex PCR, yet TCRdb's version contains in-frame clones alone and is incomplete. This table has around 46,000 clones, approximately 70% appearing once. The antigens these receptors bind are not known. Subsequent to approximately 11 days of culture, CD4+ T cells were isolated. Sequencing used CD4+ T cells from PBMCs cultured without peptide, obtained before COVID-19 vaccination. The receptor set was obtained from a human donor who received a COVID-19 vaccine.

CDR3 sequence: CASSQEVAGGLSYNEQFF. CDR3 sequence (DNA): TGCGCCAGCAGCCAAGAAGTAGCGGGGGGGCTCTCCTACAATGAGCAGTTCTTC. The V call is TRBV4-3, the J call TRBJ2-1; the match to TRBD2 covers 11 bases. The CDR3 sequence is 18 residues long. Germline values: CDR1 LGHNA, CDR2 YSLEER. With V trimmed by 0 bases and J by 0 bases, 4 bases remained unmatched.

This sequence joins TRBV7-2 and TRBJ1-6, with 7 bases identical to TRBD1. V shed 1 base, J shed 7 bases, and the junction held 7 bases outside the gene matches. The CDR3 extends over 16 amino acids. Germline assignment: CDR1 SGHTA and CDR2 FQGNSA. The CDR3 loop reads CASSLVRQGSNSPLHF. The CDR3 DNA is TGTGCCAGCAGCTTAGTTCGACAGGGTAGCAATTCACCCCTCCACTTT.

The chain couples TRBV6-1 to TRBJ1-2, with D hard to call. The CDR3 is 13 residues long. The V gene lost 1 base and the J gene lost 6 bases, with 9 bases spanning the gap. Germline-derived CDR1 and CDR2 are MNHNS and SASEGT. The CDR3 DNA follows: TGTGCCAGCAGTGAAGTGTCAGGAGATGGCTACACCTTC. Translated, it gives CASSEVSGDGYTF.

This sequence joins TRBV11-2 and TRBJ1-2; 8 nucleotides align to TRBD1. The CDR3 extends over 16 amino acids. The germline V gene has CDR1 SGHAT and CDR2 FQNNGV. After removal of 1 base from V and 8 bases from J, the junction contained 12 bases not matched to a gene. CDR3 region: CASSLAKVQGAGGYTF. The CDR3 bases are TGTGCCAGCAGCTTAGCTAAGGTCCAGGGGGCTGGGGGCTACACCTTC.

This clone came up a few times. The CDR3 here is CASSVDVGRTGTQYF. Written as DNA, the CDR3 is TGTGCCAGCAGCGTAGATGTCGGGCGGACGGGCACGCAGTATTTT. The J gene is TRBJ2-3, the V gene TRBV9; no clear D. CDR3 length equals 15 residues. Between the trimmed V and J ends, which lost 0 bases and 9 bases, there was a span of 17 bases. Germline assignment: CDR1 SGDLS and CDR2 YYNGEE.

At least ten counts were recorded for this clone. The J gene is TRBJ1-5, the V gene TRBV7-9, with 7 positions matching TRBD1. Trimming took 4 bases from V and 3 from J; bases not matched to a gene: 6. Germline assignment: CDR1 SEHNR and CDR2 FQNEAQ (reference sequence). The CDR3 spans 15 residues. CDR3 protein: CASSSTTGPNQPQHF. CDR3 coding DNA: TGTGCCAGCAGCTCCACGACAGGGCCCAATCAGCCCCAGCATTTT.

This CDR3 reads CASSNGGQPIAKNLQYF. The CDR3 DNA follows: TGTGCCAGCAGCAATGGCGGACAGCCTATAGCCAAAAACCTTCAGTACTTC. The V call is TRBV21-1, the J call TRBJ2-4; the D call of TRBD1 is as the table states it, not checked on the DNA. TRBV21-1 is assigned pseudogene status. This CDR3 is 17 amino acids long.

The chain combines TRBV3-1 (or the pseudogene TRBV3-2) with TRBJ1-2, with D possibly TRBD1 on 5 matching bases. CDR3 size: 12 residues. Germline-derived CDR1 and CDR2 are LGHDT and YNNKEL (reference sequence). V was clipped by 4 bases and J by 7 bases, with 10 bases between them. CDR3 DNA sequence: TGTGCCAGCAGCCCAAGGACATTTGGCTACACCTTC. Translation gives CASSPRTFGYTF.

The rearrangement links TRBV9 to TRBJ1-4; no clear D gene. Germline-derived CDR1 and CDR2 are SGDLS and YYNGEE. Trimming stripped 0 bases from V and 8 bases from J, with 14 bases between. This CDR3 has 15 residues. CDR3 sequence (DNA): TGTGCCAGCAGCGTAGAAGTAGGGCGAAGCGAAAAACTGTTTTTT. Translating gives CASSVEVGRSEKLFF.

This sequence joins TRBV4-1 and TRBJ2-3; 8 bases are a match to TRBD2. J was trimmed by 6 bases and V by 3 bases; bases with no gene match: 14. Germline values: CDR1 MGHRA, CDR2 YSYEKL. This CDR3 contains 17 residues. The chain's CDR3 is CASSQLLSPGGVDTQYF. The CDR3 DNA is TGCGCCAGCAGCCAGCTTTTAAGCCCCGGGGGGGTGGATACGCAGTATTTT.

The CDR3 spells CASSPPPGTDTQYF. Here the CDR3 DNA reads TGTGCCAGCAGCCCACCCCCCGGCACAGATACGCAGTATTTT. This chain links TRBV5-6 with TRBJ2-3; no firm D call. Deletions cut 4 bases from V and 1 base from J, with 10 bases between. The CDR3 length is 14 residues. Germline V lookup: CDR1 SGHDT, CDR2 YYEEEE.

The rearrangement links TRBV14 to TRBJ2-3; possible D gene TRBD2, 6 bases. V gave up 7 bases and J gave up 1 base, with 12 bases separating them. There are 14 residues in the CDR3. Per germline, CDR1 SGHDN and CDR2 FVKESK. The CDR3 spells CASTSGVRTDTQYF. For the CDR3, the DNA is TGTGCCAGCACTTCGGGGGTCCGCACAGATACGCAGTATTTT.

The chain combines TRBV7-2 with TRBJ1-2; D might be TRBD1 (6 bases). Trimming took off 5 bases at V and 5 bases at J, with 15 bases between the two ends. Per germline, CDR1 SGHTA and CDR2 FQGNSA. The CDR3 spans 14 residues. CDR3: CASSPGHSGYGYTF. Here the CDR3 DNA reads TGTGCCAGCAGCCCGGGACATTCAGGTTATGGCTACACCTTC.

This rearrangement joins TRBV10-3 to TRBJ2-3, with 7 nucleotides matching TRBD1. The germline gives CDR1 ENHRY, CDR2 SYGVKD. This CDR3 has 15 amino acids. The junction had 13 bases not matched to a gene; V was cut back by 9 bases and J by 4 bases. CDR3: CAISYGQGVPDTQYF. The CDR3, as DNA: TGTGCCATTTCATATGGCCAGGGGGTCCCAGATACGCAGTATTTT.

The chain couples TRBV7-3 to TRBJ1-5; 8 bases are a match to TRBD1. The V gene's germline CDR1 is SGHTA and CDR2 FQGTGA. The CDR3 is 17 amino acids. V was pared by 4 bases and J by 0 bases, with 8 bases of the junction left unmatched. The CDR3 bases are TGTGCCAGCAGCTCGTCCCGGGACAGGTATAGCAATCAGCCCCAGCATTTT. Translation gives CASSSSRDRYSNQPQHF.

J is TRBJ2-6 and V is TRBV18; no clear D. This CDR3 is 13 amino acids long. V lost 6 bases and J lost 0, with 3 bases in between. CDR1 and CDR2 from the germline V gene are KGHSH and LQKENI. The CDR3 protein is CASSPSGANVLTF. The CDR3 DNA sequence: TGTGCCAGCTCCCCCTCTGGGGCCAACGTCCTGACTTTC.

The rearrangement links TRBV5-1 to TRBJ2-7; D is ambiguous. V lost 2 bases and J 7 bases, leaving 19 bases between the germline ends. Germline V gene lookup returns CDR1 SGHRS and CDR2 YFSETQ. This CDR3 has 15 residues. This CDR3 reads CASSFRANNGGEQYF. CDR3 in DNA: TGCGCCAGCAGCTTCCGGGCCAATAACGGTGGGGAGCAGTACTTC.

V usage is TRBV7-6 and J usage is TRBJ2-2; 10 positions match TRBD2. After removal of 5 bases from V and 5 bases from J, the junction contained 11 bases not matched to a gene. The CDR3 totals 17 residues. CDR1 SGHVS and CDR2 FNYEAQ come from the germline V gene. CDR3 region: CASSPMTSGSSTGELFF. The CDR3 DNA reads as TGTGCCAGCAGCCCGATGACTAGCGGGTCTAGTACCGGGGAGCTGTTTTTT.

V usage is TRBV4-2 and J usage is TRBJ2-1, with D maybe TRBD2 (7 bases). V was pared by 4 bases and J by 5 bases, with 21 bases between. CDR1 LGHNA and CDR2 YNFKEQ come from the germline V gene. The CDR3 has 17 amino acids. The CDR3 DNA reads TGTGCCAGCAGCCCTCCCGGCATACGGGGGGCGAACAATGAGCAGTTCTTC. This encodes CASSPPGIRGANNEQFF.

The chain employs TRBV4-1 and TRBJ2-6; TRBD1 agrees at 11 bases. Germline CDR1 reads MGHRA; CDR2 reads YSYEKL. CDR3 length: 20 residues. Trimming cost V 0 bases and J 0 bases; bases outside gene matches: 7. CDR3 sequence reads: CASSQDIGTGGFSGANVLTF. Written as DNA, the CDR3 is TGCGCCAGCAGCCAAGACATAGGGACAGGGGGATTCTCTGGGGCCAACGTCCTGACTTTC.

The chain recombines TRBV30 with TRBJ1-3, with a possible D match to TRBD1 (5 bases). The CDR3 contains 14 residues. V dropped 4 bases and J dropped 2 bases, with 12 bases sitting between them. Germline CDR1 is GTSNPN and CDR2 is SVGIG (reference sequence). This CDR3 is CAWTGTRTGNTIYF. As DNA, the CDR3 is TGTGCCTGGACCGGGACCCGTACTGGAAACACCATATATTTT.